These 25 T cell receptor beta chains share one sample of origin, sequenced in a study of cytomegalovirus exposure and HLA in healthy donors (dated by TCRdb to the late 2010s). Library creation used the immunoSEQ multiplex PCR assay. TCRdb re-hosts the immuneACCESS table, in-frame sequences only. Its copies lack some clones; in the studies checked, an unresolved V gene accounts for under half of them, and the cause for the rest is not known. The sample table lists fewer than 200,000 clones, around 87% of them with a count of one. The ten largest clones capture more than 1.3% of the sample. Sequenced material: PBMCs. These receptors were obtained from a woman aged 25 to 39 in good health and CMV-seronegative.

The rearrangement joins TRBV4-2 to TRBJ2-1; 10 bases line up with TRBD2. The CDR3 is 16 residues long. After removal of 4 bases from V and 4 bases from J, the junction contained 7 bases not matched to a gene. Germline loops: CDR1 LGHNA, CDR2 YNFKEQ. The CDR3 region is CASSPPAGGFYNEQFF. DNA for the CDR3: TGTGCCAGCAGCCCACCAGCGGGGGGGTTTTACAATGAGCAGTTCTTC.

J is TRBJ1-3 and V is TRBV7-6, with D maybe TRBD1 (6 bases). The V end lost 5 bases, the J end lost 4 bases, and 9 bases lay between the germline ends. Germline V gene lookup returns CDR1 SGHVS and CDR2 FNYEAQ. CDR3 length: 13 amino acids. The CDR3 protein is CASSPGQGNTIYF. Written as DNA, the CDR3 is TGTGCCAGCAGCCCAGGACAGGGAAACACCATATATTTT.

This sequence joins TRBV7-9 and TRBJ2-7; tentatively, D is TRBD1 (6 bases). Looked up from germline, CDR1 is SEHNR and CDR2 is FQNEAQ (reference sequence). The V end was cut by 1 base, the J end by 0 bases, with 10 bases between. The CDR3 is 15 amino acids. CDR3 DNA sequence: TGTGCCAGCAGCTTAGTCTTGGACAGCTCCTACGAGCAGTACTTC. Protein: CASSLVLDSSYEQYF.

The CDR3 loop reads CSVEDLGQNYGYTF. CDR3 nucleotides: TGCAGCGTTGAAGATCTCGGACAGAACTATGGCTACACCTTC. The chain has TRBV29-1 and TRBJ1-2, with D tentatively TRBD1 (6 bases). Germline assignment: CDR1 SQVTM and CDR2 ANQGSEA. The V end was cut by 0 bases, the J end by 2 bases, with 10 bases between. The length of the CDR3 is 14 residues.

The chain combines TRBV4-1 with TRBJ2-7; 10 bases fit TRBD1. V lost 8 bases and J lost 2; bases outside the gene matches: 9. Germline V gives CDR1 MGHRA, CDR2 YSYEKL. This CDR3 contains 15 residues. The CDR3 region is CASSLGQGLPYEQYF. DNA for the CDR3: TGCGCCAGCTCCCTGGGACAGGGGTTACCCTACGAGCAGTACTTC.

V usage is TRBV13 and J usage is TRBJ2-1, with unresolved D. Germline lookup yields CDR1 PRHDT and CDR2 FYEKMQ (reference sequence). The germline V and J ends were trimmed by 5 bases and 9 bases, with 8 bases remaining between them. This CDR3 has 11 residues. CDR3 DNA: TGTGCCAGCAGCCGGTTAAGTGAGCAGTTCTTC. The encoded protein is CASSRLSEQFF.

V usage is TRBV19 and J usage is TRBJ1-5; the D gene is possibly TRBD1 (5 bases). CDR1 is LNHDA and CDR2 is SQIVND in the germline V gene (reference sequence). The CDR3 extends over 17 amino acids. The germline V and J ends were trimmed by 6 bases and 0 bases, with 18 bases remaining between them. CDR3 region: CASRITTALYSNQPQHF. CDR3 bases: TGTGCCAGTAGAATTACGACAGCGCTTTATAGCAATCAGCCCCAGCATTTT.

The CDR3 sequence: CASSDRGQGHLTGELFF. CDR3 sequence (DNA): TGTGCCAGCAGTGATCGCGGACAGGGGCATTTAACCGGGGAGCTGTTTTTT. The V and J genes are TRBV2 and TRBJ2-2, with 9 positions matching TRBD1. V shed 3 bases and J 5 bases; nucleotides not matched to a gene: 10. The CDR3 length is 17 residues. The germline V gene has CDR1 SNHLY and CDR2 FYNNEI.

The V call is TRBV6-6, the J call TRBJ2-7; 7 bases align to TRBD1. Germline assignment: CDR1 MNHNY and CDR2 SVGAGI (reference sequence). V shed 0 bases, J shed 0 bases, and the junction held 2 bases outside the gene matches. The CDR3 has 15 residues. The CDR3 protein is CASSYSGQNSYEQYF. CDR3 DNA sequence: TGTGCCAGCAGTTACTCGGGACAGAACTCCTACGAGCAGTACTTC.

The V call is TRBV30, the J call TRBJ2-1; TRBD1 might be the D (5 bases). Between the trimmed V and J ends, which lost 0 bases and 6 bases, there was a span of 15 bases. CDR3 size: 15 residues. The germline gives CDR1 GTSNPN, CDR2 SVGIG (reference sequence). CDR3 coding DNA: TGTGCCTGGAGTGTAAAGGGGCAGGGTGTCAATGAGCAGTTCTTC. Protein sequence: CAWSVKGQGVNEQFF.

The V and J genes are TRBV2 and TRBJ2-1; 14 positions match TRBD2. The V and J ends lost 6 bases and 9 bases, in that order; junction bases with no gene match: 10. CDR1 is SNHLY, CDR2 FYNNEI, per germline. This CDR3 is 16 amino acids long. The CDR3 DNA is TGTGCCAGCAGGCGACTAGCGGGGGGGGCCGGGCTTGAGCAGTTCTTC. The encoded protein is CASRRLAGGAGLEQFF.

The V call is TRBV7-8, the J call TRBJ2-5; a weak D match, TRBD2 (5 bases). Deletions cut 4 bases from V and 3 bases from J, with 12 bases between. The length of the CDR3 is 14 residues. Germline CDR1 is SGHVS and CDR2 is FQNEAQ. In DNA, the CDR3 is TGTGCCAGCAGCTACTTTCGGGGAGAAGAGACCCAGTACTTC. It is translated as CASSYFRGEETQYF.

This chain connects TRBV5-6 to TRBJ1-5; a weak D match, TRBD1 (5 bases). CDR3 length equals 13 residues. Germline V gene data show CDR1 as SGHDT and CDR2 as YYEEEE. Trimming removed 0 bases at V and 4 bases at J, with 5 bases between. CDR3 region: CASSLAGNQPQHF. The CDR3 DNA reads TGTGCCAGCAGCTTGGCAGGGAATCAGCCCCAGCATTTT.

The genes are TRBV10-1 and TRBJ2-3, with D perhaps TRBD2 (6 bases). Looked up from germline, CDR1 is WNHNN and CDR2 is SYGVQD (reference sequence). CDR3 length: 15 residues. The V gene lost 4 bases and the J gene lost 2 bases, with 13 bases spanning the gap. The CDR3 DNA reads TGCGCCAGCAGTGTTTTTGCGGGGACCACAGATACGCAGTATTTT. As protein: CASSVFAGTTDTQYF.

This chain connects TRBV6-6 to TRBJ1-6; 7 bases align to TRBD1. CDR1 and CDR2 (germline): MNHNY, SVGAGI (reference sequence). The CDR3 sequence is 16 residues long. The V and J ends lost 6 bases and 3 bases, in that order; junction bases with no gene match: 8. For the CDR3, the DNA is TGTGCCAGCAGCCCTACAGGGGACAACTATAATTCACCCCTCCACTTT. It encodes CASSPTGDNYNSPLHF.

The chain recombines TRBV6-5 with TRBJ2-1, with 8 bases matching TRBD2. The germline gives CDR1 MNHEY, CDR2 SVGAGI. There are 14 residues in the CDR3. The J segment lost 8 bases and the V segment lost 5 bases, leaving 8 bases of the junction unmatched. As DNA, the CDR3 is TGTGCCAGCAGTCCAACCGGGACTAGGGATGAGCAGTTCTTC. Translation gives CASSPTGTRDEQFF.

The chain has TRBV5-1 and TRBJ2-2; 7 nucleotides line up with TRBD1. Per germline, CDR1 SGHRS and CDR2 YFSETQ. This CDR3 region has 16 residues. Trimming took 0 bases from V and 5 from J; bases not matched to a gene: 7. Written as DNA, the CDR3 is TGCGCCAGCAGCTTGGAGGGGGCGCGTGGGACCGGGGAGCTGTTTTTT. Translating gives CASSLEGARGTGELFF.

V gene TRBV5-1 combines with J gene TRBJ2-1, with 9 bases fitting TRBD1. Trimming at V came to 2 bases and at J to 8 bases, leaving 8 bases not matched to a gene. The CDR3 contains 15 residues. Germline assignment: CDR1 SGHRS and CDR2 YFSETQ. In nucleotides, the CDR3 is TGCGCCAGCAGCTTATCGGACAGGGGTGGGGATGAGCAGTTCTTC. This codes for CASSLSDRGGDEQFF.

V usage is TRBV6-5 and J usage is TRBJ1-2; tentatively, D is TRBD1 (6 bases). The germline CDR1 and CDR2 sequences are MNHEY and SVGAGI. The CDR3 is 13 amino acids. Trimming left V 5 bases short and J 2 bases short, with 9 bases between. CDR3 loop: CASSPDRNYGYTF. CDR3 coding DNA: TGTGCCAGCAGTCCGGACAGAAACTATGGCTACACCTTC.

The V gene is TRBV6-5, the J gene TRBJ1-4, with unresolved D. V lost 0 bases and J 7 bases, leaving 12 bases between the germline ends. The V gene's germline CDR1 is MNHEY and CDR2 SVGAGI. CDR3 length: 15 residues. CDR3 sequence (DNA): TGTGCCAGCAGTTACTCGAGGTCGCATCTTGAAAAACTGTTTTTT. It is translated as CASSYSRSHLEKLFF.

This chain links TRBV30 with TRBJ2-3; D is ambiguous. Germline CDR1 is GTSNPN and CDR2 is SVGIG (reference sequence). The V end lost 0 bases, the J end lost 6 bases, and 16 bases lay between the germline ends. This CDR3 is built from 15 residues. The CDR3 DNA follows: TGTGCCTGGAGTGTCGGTGGCTACCGGCGGGATACGCAGTATTTT. The encoded protein is CAWSVGGYRRDTQYF.

This rearrangement joins TRBV13 to TRBJ1-2, with a possible D match to TRBD1 (5 bases). The CDR3 is 13 amino acids. V gave up 0 bases and J gave up 6 bases, with 8 bases separating them. Germline V gene data show CDR1 as PRHDT and CDR2 as FYEKMQ (reference sequence). The CDR3 nucleotides are TGTGCCAGCAGCTTAGGAGGAGGGGATGGCTACACCTTC. It is translated as CASSLGGGDGYTF.

The V call is TRBV5-6, the J call TRBJ1-4, with no clear D. V lost 0 bases, J lost 0 bases, and 6 bases lay in between. Germline CDR1 reads SGHDT; CDR2 reads YYEEEE. The CDR3 totals 15 residues. The CDR3 loop is CASSLDQSTNEKLFF. The DNA of the CDR3 is TGTGCCAGCAGCTTGGATCAGTCAACTAATGAAAAACTGTTTTTT. Complete variable domain (other parts from reference TRBV5-6 and TRBJ1-4): DAGVTQSPTHLIKTRGQQVTLRCSPKSGHDTVSWYQQALGQGPQFIFQYYEEEERQRGNFPDRFSGHQFPNYSSELNVNALLLGDSALYLCASSLDQSTNEKLFFGSGTQLSVL.

The chain employs TRBV4-3 and TRBJ2-1, with TRBD1 identical over 9 bases. The CDR3 is 16 amino acids. The ends lost 4 bases at V and 2 bases at J; junction bases unmatched: 6. Germline CDR1 is LGHNA and CDR2 is YSLEER. DNA of the CDR3: TGCGCCAGCAGCCCTGGGAGGACAGGGGCCTACAATGAGCAGTTCTTC. Translation: CASSPGRTGAYNEQFF.

The genes are TRBV5-6 and TRBJ1-2, with 7 bases fitting TRBD1. The CDR3 loop spans 13 amino acids. Looked up from germline, CDR1 is SGHDT and CDR2 is YYEEEE. With 7 bases clipped from V and 8 bases from J, the junction kept 11 bases outside the gene matches. CDR3 loop: CASQPAAGGGYTF. CDR3 DNA: TGTGCCAGCCAACCCGCGGCAGGGGGAGGCTACACCTTC.